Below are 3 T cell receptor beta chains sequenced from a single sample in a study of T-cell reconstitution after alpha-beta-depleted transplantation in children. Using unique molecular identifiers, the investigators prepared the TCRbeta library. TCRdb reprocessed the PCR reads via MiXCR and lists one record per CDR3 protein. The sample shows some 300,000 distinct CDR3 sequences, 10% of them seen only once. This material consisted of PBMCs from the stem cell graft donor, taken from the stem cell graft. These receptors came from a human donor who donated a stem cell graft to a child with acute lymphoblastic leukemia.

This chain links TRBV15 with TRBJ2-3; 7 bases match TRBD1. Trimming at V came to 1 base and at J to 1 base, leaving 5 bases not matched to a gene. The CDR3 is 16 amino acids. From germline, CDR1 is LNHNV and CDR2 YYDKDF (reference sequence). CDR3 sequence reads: CATSRVRGRGTDTQYF. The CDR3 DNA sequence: TGTGCCACCAGCAGAGTAAGGGGGCGCGGCACAGATACGCAGTATTTT.

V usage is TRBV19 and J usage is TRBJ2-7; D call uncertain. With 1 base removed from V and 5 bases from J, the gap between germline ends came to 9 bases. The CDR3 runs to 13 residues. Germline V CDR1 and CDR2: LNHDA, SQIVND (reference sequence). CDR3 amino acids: CASSIGLYDEQYF. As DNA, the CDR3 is TGTGCCAGTAGTATAGGACTCTACGACGAGCAGTACTTC.

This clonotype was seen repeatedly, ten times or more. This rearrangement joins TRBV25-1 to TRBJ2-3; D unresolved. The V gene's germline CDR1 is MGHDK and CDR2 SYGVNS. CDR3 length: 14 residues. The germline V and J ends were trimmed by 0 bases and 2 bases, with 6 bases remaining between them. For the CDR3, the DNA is TGTGCCAGCAGTGAATACGCCCTCACAGATACGCAGTATTTT. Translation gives CASSEYALTDTQYF.